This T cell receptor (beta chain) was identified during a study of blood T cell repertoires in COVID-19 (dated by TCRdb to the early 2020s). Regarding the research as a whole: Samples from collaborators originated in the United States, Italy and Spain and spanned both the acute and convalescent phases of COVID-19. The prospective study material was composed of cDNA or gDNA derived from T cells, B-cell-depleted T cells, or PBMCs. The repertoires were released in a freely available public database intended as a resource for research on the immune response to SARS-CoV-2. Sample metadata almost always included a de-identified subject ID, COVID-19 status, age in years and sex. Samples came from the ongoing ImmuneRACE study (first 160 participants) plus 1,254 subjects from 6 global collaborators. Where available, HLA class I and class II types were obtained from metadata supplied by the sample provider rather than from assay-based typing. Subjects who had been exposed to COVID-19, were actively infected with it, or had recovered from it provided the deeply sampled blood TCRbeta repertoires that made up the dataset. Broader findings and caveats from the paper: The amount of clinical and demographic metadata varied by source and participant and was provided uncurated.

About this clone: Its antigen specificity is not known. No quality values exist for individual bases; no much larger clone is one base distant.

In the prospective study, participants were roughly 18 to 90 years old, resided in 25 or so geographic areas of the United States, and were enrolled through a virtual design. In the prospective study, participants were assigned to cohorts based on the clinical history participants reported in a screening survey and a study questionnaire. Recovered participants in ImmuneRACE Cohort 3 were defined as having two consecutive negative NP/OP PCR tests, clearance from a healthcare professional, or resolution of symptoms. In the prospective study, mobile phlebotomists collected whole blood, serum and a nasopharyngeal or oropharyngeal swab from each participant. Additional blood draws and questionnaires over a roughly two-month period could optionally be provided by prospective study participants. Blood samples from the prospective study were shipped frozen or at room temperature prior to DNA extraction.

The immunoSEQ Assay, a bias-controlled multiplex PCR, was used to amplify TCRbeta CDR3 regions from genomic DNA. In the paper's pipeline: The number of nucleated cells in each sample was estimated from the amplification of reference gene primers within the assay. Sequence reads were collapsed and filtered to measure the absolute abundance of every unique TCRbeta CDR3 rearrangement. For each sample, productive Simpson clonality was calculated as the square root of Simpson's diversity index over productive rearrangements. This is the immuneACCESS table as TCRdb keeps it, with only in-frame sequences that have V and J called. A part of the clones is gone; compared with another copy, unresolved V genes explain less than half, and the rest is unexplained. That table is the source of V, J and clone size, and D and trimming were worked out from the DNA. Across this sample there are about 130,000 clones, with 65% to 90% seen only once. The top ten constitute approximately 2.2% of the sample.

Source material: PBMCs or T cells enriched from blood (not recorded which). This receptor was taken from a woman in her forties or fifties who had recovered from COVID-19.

The CDR3 protein: CAIREQGSSIEQYF. The DNA sequence reads TGTGCCATCAGAGAACAGGGGTCCTCTATCGAGCAGTACTTC. The chain links TRBV10-3 with TRBJ2-7, with 7 bases in between that match TRBD1. Germline trimming: 6 bases from V, 6 bases from J; junction bases outside gene matches: 11. The CDR3, cysteine through phenylalanine, is 14 amino acids long. Just CDR3 DNA is preserved here, 42 bases in frame from base 1. As encoded in the germline V gene, CDR1 is ENHRY while CDR2 is SYGVKD.